The 16 T cell receptor beta chains below were found in one sample sequenced in a study of blood T cell repertoires in COVID-19. TCRdb's copy holds only in-frame clones and misses some; the assay was immunoSEQ multiplex PCR. The profile shows approximately 52,000 clones, around nine tenths of them singletons. Sequenced material: peripheral blood. The receptor set was obtained from a man aged 55-75 years with acute or convalescent COVID-19.

The chain couples TRBV9 to TRBJ2-2, with 10 bases identical to TRBD2. From germline, CDR1 is SGDLS and CDR2 YYNGEE. CDR3 length: 15 residues. V gave up 0 bases and J gave up 6 bases; unmatched junction bases: 2. DNA of the CDR3: TGTGCCAGCAGCGTAGAACTAGCGGGACCCGGGGAGCTGTTTTTT. Protein sequence: CASSVELAGPGELFF. Variable domain in full (rest from reference TRBV9 and TRBJ2-2): DSGVTQTPKHLITATGQRVTLRCSPRSGDLSVYWYQQSLDQGLQFLIQYYNGEERAKGNILERFSAQQFPDLHSELNLSSLELGDSALYFCASSVELAGPGELFFGEGSRLTVL.

The chain is built from TRBV18 and TRBJ2-7, with D maybe TRBD1 (5 bases). The V end was cut by 2 bases, the J end by 3 bases, with 14 bases between. Germline V gives CDR1 KGHSH, CDR2 LQKENI. The CDR3 extends over 15 amino acids. CDR3: CASSPAETVNYEQYF. The CDR3 DNA follows: TGTGCCAGCTCACCAGCAGAGACAGTGAACTACGAGCAGTACTTC.

The J gene is TRBJ2-2, the V gene TRBV6-5; a weak D match, TRBD1 (5 bases). Trimming removed 2 bases at V and 6 bases at J, with 10 bases between. From germline, CDR1 is MNHEY and CDR2 SVGAGI. This CDR3 has 14 residues. In nucleotides, the CDR3 is TGTGCCAGCAGTTACACTTTCAGGGCCGGGGAGCTGTTTTTT. Translating it yields CASSYTFRAGELFF.

The chain couples TRBV4-1 to TRBJ1-1, with 7 nucleotides matching TRBD1. CDR3 length: 14 amino acids. The junction had 4 bases not matched to a gene; V was cut back by 3 bases and J by 3 bases. Germline V CDR1 and CDR2: MGHRA, YSYEKL. CDR3 coding DNA: TGCGCCAGCAGCCAGCAGGGGGACGACACTGAAGCTTTCTTT. Translated, it gives CASSQQGDDTEAFF.

The chain uses TRBV28 and TRBJ1-2; possibly TRBD1 for D (6 bases). In germline, CDR1 is MDHEN, CDR2 SYDVKM. Trimming cost V 2 bases and J 2 bases, with 6 bases left between them. This CDR3 region has 13 residues. CDR3 nucleotides: TGTGCCAGCAGTTTAGGACAGAACTATGGCTACACCTTC. Amino acids: CASSLGQNYGYTF.

This chain links TRBV24-1 with TRBJ2-7; D possibly corresponds to TRBD1 (5 bases). The V end lost 9 bases, the J end lost 6 bases, and 14 bases lay between the germline ends. This CDR3 region has 12 residues. Germline V gives CDR1 KGHDR, CDR2 SFDVKD. The CDR3 here is CATFSTGSEQYF. The CDR3 DNA is TGTGCCACCTTTTCTACAGGTAGCGAGCAGTACTTC.

The V call is TRBV9, the J call TRBJ2-7; 9 positions agree with TRBD2. The CDR3 has 15 amino acids. V shed 2 bases, J shed 2 bases, and the junction held 5 bases outside the gene matches. The V gene's germline CDR1 is SGDLS and CDR2 YYNGEE. CDR3 bases: TGTGCCAGCAGCGTTGGTAGCGGGAGAGCCTACGAGCAGTACTTC. It translates to CASSVGSGRAYEQYF. The full variable domain, completed using reference TRBV9 and TRBJ2-7, is DSGVTQTPKHLITATGQRVTLRCSPRSGDLSVYWYQQSLDQGLQFLIQYYNGEERAKGNILERFSAQQFPDLHSELNLSSLELGDSALYFCASSVGSGRAYEQYFGPGTRLTVT.

This chain connects TRBV11-3 to TRBJ2-3; TRBD1 agrees at 10 bases. The CDR3 sequence is 15 residues long. CDR1 SGHNT and CDR2 YENEEA come from the germline V gene. J lost 6 bases, V lost 3 bases, and 6 bases had no gene match. DNA for the CDR3: TGTGCCAGCAGCTTGGGACAGGGGCGCAGGGATACGCAGTATTTT. This translates into CASSLGQGRRDTQYF.

This chain joins TRBV6-1 and TRBJ2-3; 11 nucleotides line up with TRBD2. The CDR3 totals 18 residues. Germline-derived CDR1 and CDR2 are MNHNS and SASEGT. After removal of 5 bases from V and 0 bases from J, the junction contained 10 bases not matched to a gene. The CDR3 nucleotides are TGTGCCAGCAGTAAAGGGACTAGCGGTTACTCTAGCACAGATACGCAGTATTTT. This encodes CASSKGTSGYSSTDTQYF.

The V call is TRBV11-2, the J call TRBJ2-7; possibly TRBD1 for D (6 bases). V gave up 3 bases and J gave up 7 bases, with 16 bases separating them. The CDR3 is 14 amino acids. Germline V gene data show CDR1 as SGHAT and CDR2 as FQNNGV. The CDR3, as DNA: TGTGCCAGCAGCTTCGTACAGGGTCTAGGGGAGCAGTACTTC. Its translation is CASSFVQGLGEQYF.

V usage is TRBV29-1 and J usage is TRBJ2-7, with D tentatively TRBD1 (6 bases). The V end was cut by 5 bases, the J end by 4 bases, with 12 bases between. Germline lookup yields CDR1 SQVTM and CDR2 ANQGSEA. The CDR3 is 12 amino acids. CDR3 coding DNA: TGCAGCGTTAAGAAGACAGGATACGAGCAGTACTTC. Protein sequence: CSVKKTGYEQYF.

The chain has TRBV28 and TRBJ2-7, with no clear D. The length of the CDR3 is 13 residues. Looked up from germline, CDR1 is MDHEN and CDR2 is SYDVKM. The ends were cut back, 9 bases at V and 2 bases at J, with 14 bases in the middle. DNA for the CDR3: TGTGCCAGTGCCCCCCCTCCTACCTACGAGCAGTACTTC. It is translated as CASAPPPTYEQYF. Filled out from reference TRBV28 and TRBJ2-7, the complete variable domain reads DVKVTQSSRYLVKRTGEKVFLECVQDMDHENMFWYRQDPGLGLRLIYFSYDVKMKEKGDIPEGYSVSREKKERFSLILESASTNQTSMYLCASAPPPTYEQYFGPGTRLTVT.

The chain recombines TRBV5-4 with TRBJ1-1, with D tentatively TRBD1 (6 bases). The germline gives CDR1 SGHNT, CDR2 YYREEE (reference sequence). The CDR3 covers 16 residues. The V end lost 7 bases, the J end lost 4 bases, and 23 bases lay between the germline ends. The DNA for the CDR3 is TGTGCCAGCGGGGTCTTTTTAAACAACAGGGCCACTGAAGCTTTCTTT. This translates into CASGVFLNNRATEAFF.

This clone was counted a single time. The chain uses TRBV29-1 and TRBJ2-3, with D possibly being TRBD1 (6 bases). The V gene lost 3 bases and the J gene lost 5 bases, with 15 bases spanning the gap. The length of the CDR3 is 14 residues. CDR1 is SQVTM and CDR2 is ANQGSEA in the germline V gene. The CDR3 loop reads CSVDAGQRQDTQYF. As DNA, the CDR3 is TGCAGCGTTGATGCCGGACAGAGGCAAGATACGCAGTATTTT.

This chain links TRBV28 with TRBJ2-7; D possibly corresponds to TRBD2 (6 bases). Germline assignment: CDR1 MDHEN and CDR2 SYDVKM. V lost 4 bases to trimming and J lost 1 base, with 14 bases between them. The CDR3 has 15 residues. CDR3 sequence reads: CASSSTGTASYEQYF. CDR3 nucleotides: TGTGCCAGCAGTTCCACCGGGACTGCGTCCTACGAGCAGTACTTC.

This chain connects TRBV28 to TRBJ2-2, with 12 bases fitting TRBD2. The V gene end was trimmed by 3 bases and the J gene end by 6 bases; junction bases not matched to a gene: 8. The CDR3 has 17 amino acids. Germline lookup yields CDR1 MDHEN and CDR2 SYDVKM. This chain's CDR3 is CASSLTSGRLGAGELFF. The CDR3 DNA sequence: TGTGCCAGCAGTTTGACTAGCGGGAGACTCGGAGCCGGGGAGCTGTTTTTT.